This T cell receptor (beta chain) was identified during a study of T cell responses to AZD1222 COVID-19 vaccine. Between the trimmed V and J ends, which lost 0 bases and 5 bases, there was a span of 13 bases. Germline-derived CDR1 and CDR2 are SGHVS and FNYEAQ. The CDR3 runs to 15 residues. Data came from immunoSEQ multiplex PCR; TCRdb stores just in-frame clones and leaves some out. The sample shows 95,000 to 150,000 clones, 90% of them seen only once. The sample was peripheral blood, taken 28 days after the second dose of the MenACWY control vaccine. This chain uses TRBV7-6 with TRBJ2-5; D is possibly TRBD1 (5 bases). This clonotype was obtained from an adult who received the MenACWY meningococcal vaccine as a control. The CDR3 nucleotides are TGTGCCAGCAGCTTAGCGTCTCAGGGTTGGGAGACCCAGTACTTC. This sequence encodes CASSLASQGWETQYF.